This entry describes one TCR beta chain. The target antigen is unknown. From the reads, TCRdb called clonotypes with MiXCR, one entry per CDR3 protein. The sample lists roughly 120,000 distinct CDR3 sequences, 30% to 40% occurring once. This entry belongs to a study of T cell repertoires in cytomegalovirus infection. For the study at large: Used in the study were CMV epitopes, some recently identified and HLA-C-restricted, others well-studied and HLA-B-restricted. CMV infection plus the matching HLA type was flagged by public TCR beta signatures.

Study-wide points: CMV-specific TCR beta clonotypes restricted by HLA-C were the ones dominating the ex vivo response. Summed public TCR beta family frequency identified CMV carriers bearing the relevant HLA.

With 0 bases clipped from V and 3 bases from J, the junction kept 1 base outside the gene matches. The V gene's germline CDR1 is DFQATT and CDR2 SNEGSKA (reference sequence). The CDR3 length is 15 residues. This TCR was recovered from a human donor in good health (CMV status not recorded). Some clones in this sample may be carry-over from other donors' samples. Sample: CD8+ T cells from cultured PBMCs, taken from culture after CMV antigen stimulation. The chain recombines TRBV20-1 with TRBJ2-3; 12 bases line up with TRBD2. CDR3 residues: CSARELAGGTDTQYF. The CDR3 nucleotides read TGCAGTGCTAGAGAACTAGCGGGGGGAACAGATACGCAGTATTTT.